The 14 T cell receptor beta chains reported below all come from one sample, sequenced in a study of CD8 T cells in ankylosing spondylitis. Overall study results and limits: There was a TCR beta motif, made of fewer than 10 highly homologous variants, that appeared characteristic of ankylosing spondylitis blood.

No antigen has been identified for these receptors. TCRdb called the 5' RACE reads again in MiXCR, with one record for every CDR3 protein. This table holds roughly 700,000 distinct CDR3 sequences, under 20% found once. The sequenced material came from blood, either unsorted or a sorted T cell fraction (not recorded which). The receptor source for this set is a male donor with ankylosing spondylitis.

This clonotype was detected a few times. This rearrangement joins TRBV20-1 to TRBJ2-1, with D possibly matching TRBD1 (6 bases). The germline V gene encodes CDR1 DFQATT and CDR2 SNEGSKA (reference sequence). The CDR3 loop spans 16 amino acids. Deletions cut 4 bases from V and 4 bases from J, with 20 bases between. CDR3 sequence reads: CSATQPEQGLYNEQFF. CDR3 coding DNA: TGCAGTGCTACCCAACCGGAACAGGGCCTGTACAATGAGCAGTTCTTC.

The chain uses TRBV4-1 and TRBJ2-1, with 10 bases identical to TRBD2. The V gene's germline CDR1 is MGHRA and CDR2 YSYEKL. Unmatched junction bases numbered 9, after V lost 1 base and J lost 9 bases. The CDR3 has 16 amino acids. This chain's CDR3 is CASSQVGLAGVSEQFF. The CDR3, as DNA: TGCGCCAGCAGCCAAGTCGGCCTAGCGGGAGTAAGTGAGCAGTTCTTC.

Ten or more counts support this clonotype. This chain links TRBV6-2 or TRBV6-3 with TRBJ1-5, with D possibly being TRBD1 (6 bases). The germline V gene has CDR1 MNHEY and CDR2 SVGEGT. The CDR3 loop spans 14 amino acids. Deletions cut 5 bases from V and 0 bases from J, with 8 bases between. The CDR3 DNA sequence: TGTGCCAGCAGTACACAGGGTAGCAATCAGCCCCAGCATTTT. It encodes CASSTQGSNQPQHF.

The rearrangement links TRBV20-1 to TRBJ1-5; D is unclear. Trimming removed 0 bases at V and 4 bases at J, with 16 bases between. The CDR3 loop spans 16 amino acids. CDR1 is DFQATT, CDR2 SNEGSKA, per germline (reference sequence). As DNA, the CDR3 is TGCAGTGCTAGAGATTTTCAGGCGAGGACGAATCAGCCCCAGCATTTT. This translates into CSARDFQARTNQPQHF.

The V call is TRBV18, the J call TRBJ2-7, with TRBD1 as a possible D gene (6 bases). The CDR3 covers 16 residues. Germline CDR1 is KGHSH and CDR2 is LQKENI. V was clipped by 3 bases and J by 7 bases, with 22 bases between them. The CDR3 nucleotides are TGTGCCAGCTCACCGGCTTTATTCAGGGGTGTGGGGGAGCAGTACTTC. Its translation: CASSPALFRGVGEQYF.

This clonotype was counted between two and nine times. V usage is TRBV29-1 and J usage is TRBJ2-3, with a possible D match to TRBD2 (6 bases). Deletions cut 3 bases from V and 4 bases from J, with 20 bases between. The CDR3 is made up of 16 amino acids. In germline, CDR1 is SQVTM, CDR2 ANQGSEA. This chain's CDR3 is CSVEGSRGGEADTQYF. CDR3 nucleotide sequence: TGCAGCGTTGAGGGGTCTCGAGGAGGGGAGGCAGATACGCAGTATTTT.

This clonotype has more than one count but fewer than ten. The J gene is TRBJ2-3, the V gene TRBV6-1, with 7 bases aligning to TRBD1. Germline V lookup: CDR1 MNHNS, CDR2 SASEGT. With V trimmed by 6 bases and J by 4 bases, 10 bases remained unmatched. This CDR3 has 15 residues. CDR3 residues: CASRWDSERPDTQYF. CDR3 DNA sequence: TGTGCCAGCAGATGGGACAGCGAGAGACCAGATACGCAGTATTTT.

This clonotype was picked up many times. The V call is TRBV5-4, the J call TRBJ2-5; D unclear. This CDR3 region has 13 residues. V lost 0 bases, J lost 0 bases, and 3 bases lay in between. Germline values: CDR1 SGHNT, CDR2 YYREEE (reference sequence). This chain's CDR3 is CASSLGYQETQYF. The CDR3 nucleotides are TGTGCCAGCAGCTTGGGCTACCAAGAGACCCAGTACTTC.

This clonotype was detected a few times. The chain combines TRBV19 with TRBJ1-2; a weak D match, TRBD1 (5 bases). Trimming cost V 7 bases and J 4 bases, with 19 bases left between them. CDR3 length: 15 amino acids. Germline values: CDR1 LNHDA, CDR2 SQIVND (reference sequence). CDR3 loop: CASNFGGRVAYGYTF. CDR3 coding DNA: TGTGCCAGTAACTTTGGCGGCAGGGTTGCCTATGGCTACACCTTC.

The chain joins TRBV6-2 or TRBV6-3 to TRBJ2-7; 7 nucleotides line up with TRBD2. Per the germline V gene, CDR1 is MNHEY and CDR2 is SVGEGT. CDR3 size: 15 residues. V dropped 2 bases and J dropped 7; count of bases not matched to a gene: 11. CDR3 amino acids: CASSYPHRGVEEQYF. The CDR3 bases are TGTGCCAGCAGTTACCCCCATCGGGGGGTGGAAGAGCAGTACTTC.

This clonotype was found a few times. Just one base apart from a much larger clone, this may be a read error. V is TRBV6-2 or TRBV6-3 and J is TRBJ2-1; no clear D gene. Between the trimmed V and J ends, which lost 1 base and 3 bases, there was a span of 1 base. The germline V gene encodes CDR1 MNHEY and CDR2 SVGEGT. The CDR3 extends over 12 amino acids. CDR3 amino acids: CASSYFYNEQFF. In DNA, the CDR3 is TGTGCCAGCAGTTACTTCTACAATGAGCAGTTCTTC.

In its sample, this clonotype was seen a few times. V gene TRBV7-2 combines with J gene TRBJ1-6, with 9 nucleotides matching TRBD1. Germline CDR1 SGHTA, CDR2 FQGNSA. Losses at the gene ends were 5 bases for V and 8 bases for J; bases not matched to a gene: 10. This CDR3 comprises 16 residues. DNA of the CDR3: TGTGCCAGCAGCCCCGGGGAGACAGGGGGTTATTCACCCCTCCACTTT. It translates to CASSPGETGGYSPLHF.

This clonotype was seen a single time. The gene calls are TRBV5-5 and TRBJ2-7; D gene unclear. This CDR3 is 12 amino acids long. Per the germline V gene, CDR1 is SGHKS and CDR2 is YYEKEE (reference sequence). Trimming shortened V by 4 bases and J by 6 bases, and 11 bases separated the two germline ends. The CDR3 region is CASSLSSAEQYF. DNA for the CDR3: TGTGCCAGCAGCCTCTCGTCGGCCGAGCAGTACTTC.

This clonotype was picked up a small number of times. A much more abundant neighbour one base away suggests this may be a read error. The chain has TRBV25-1 and TRBJ2-1; 9 positions agree with TRBD2. J lost 2 bases, V lost 7 bases, and 3 bases had no gene match. The CDR3 runs to 14 residues. Germline V CDR1 and CDR2: MGHDK, SYGVNS. The CDR3 DNA sequence: TGTGCCAGCAACTTAGCGGGGGCCTACAATGAGCAGTTCTTC. This gives the protein CASNLAGAYNEQFF.